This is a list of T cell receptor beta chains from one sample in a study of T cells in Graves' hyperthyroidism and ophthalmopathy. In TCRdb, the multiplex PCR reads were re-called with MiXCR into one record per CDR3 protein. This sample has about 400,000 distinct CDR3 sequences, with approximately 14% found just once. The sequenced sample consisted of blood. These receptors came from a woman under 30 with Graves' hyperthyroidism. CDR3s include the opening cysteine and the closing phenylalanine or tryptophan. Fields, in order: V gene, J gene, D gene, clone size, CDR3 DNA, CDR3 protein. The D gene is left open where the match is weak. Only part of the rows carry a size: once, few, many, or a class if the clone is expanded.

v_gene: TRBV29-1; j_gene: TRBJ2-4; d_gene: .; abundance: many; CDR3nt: TGCAGCGTTGAACGGGGCGGATCAAACATTCAGTACTTC; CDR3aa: CSVERGGSNIQYF
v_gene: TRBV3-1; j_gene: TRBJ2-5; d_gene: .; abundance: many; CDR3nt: TGTGCCAGCAGCCGTTTGATGTACCAAGAGACCCAGTACTTC; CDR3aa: CASSRLMYQETQYF
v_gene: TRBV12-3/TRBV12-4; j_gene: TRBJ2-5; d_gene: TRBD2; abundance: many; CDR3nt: TGTGCCAGCAGCTTAGGTAGCGGGTCAGAGACCCAGTACTTC; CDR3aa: CASSLGSGSETQYF
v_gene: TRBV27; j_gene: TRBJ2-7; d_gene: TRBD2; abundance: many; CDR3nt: TGTGCCAGCAGTTTCGGAGCGGGAGGGCTTAACGAGCAGTACTTC; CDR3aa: CASSFGAGGLNEQYF
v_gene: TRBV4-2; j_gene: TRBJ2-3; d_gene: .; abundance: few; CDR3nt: TGTGCCAGCAGCCAAGATGCAGGCTTCACAGATACGCAGTATTTT; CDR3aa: CASSQDAGFTDTQYF
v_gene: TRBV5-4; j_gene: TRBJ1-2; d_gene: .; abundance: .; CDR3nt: TGTGCCAGCAGCCCAACCAGGTGGAAAGATGGCTACACCTTC; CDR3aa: CASSPTRWKDGYTF
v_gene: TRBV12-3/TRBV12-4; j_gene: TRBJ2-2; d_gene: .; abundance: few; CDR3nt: TGTGCCAGCAGTGTAGGACAAGGGATGACCGGGGAGCTGTTTTTT; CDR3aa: CASSVGQGMTGELFF
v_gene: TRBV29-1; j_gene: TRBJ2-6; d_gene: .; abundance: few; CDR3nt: TGCAGTGACGGCGTGGGGGCTACCGGGGCCAACGTCCTGACTTTC; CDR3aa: CSDGVGATGANVLTF
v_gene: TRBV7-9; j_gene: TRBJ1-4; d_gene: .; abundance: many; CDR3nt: TGTGCCAGCGCAAGGGACGGAGTTGAAAAACTGTTTTTT; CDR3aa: CASARDGVEKLFF
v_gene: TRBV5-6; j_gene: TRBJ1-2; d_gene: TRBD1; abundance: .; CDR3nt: TGTGCCAGCAGCTATCCCGGGACAGTTTATGGCTACACCTTC; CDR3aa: CASSYPGTVYGYTF
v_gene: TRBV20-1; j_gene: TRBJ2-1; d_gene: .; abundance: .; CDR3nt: TGCAGTGCTAACCCGGAGGGGAGGGACAAAAATGAGCAGTTCTTC; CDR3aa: CSANPEGRDKNEQFF
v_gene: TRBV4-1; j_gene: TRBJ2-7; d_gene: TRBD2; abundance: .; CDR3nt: TGCGCCAGCAGCCAATATACTAGCGGGGGCTACGAGCAGTACTTC; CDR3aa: CASSQYTSGGYEQYF
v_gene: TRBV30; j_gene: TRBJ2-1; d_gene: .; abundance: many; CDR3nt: TGTGCCTGGAGCGTTCGACCAGGTTCCTCCTCCTACAATGAGCAGTTCTTC; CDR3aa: CAWSVRPGSSSYNEQFF
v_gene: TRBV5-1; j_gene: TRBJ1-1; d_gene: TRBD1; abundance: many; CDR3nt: TGCGCCAGCAGCTTGCGGACAGGGGGGGGCACTGAAGCTTTCTTT; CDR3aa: CASSLRTGGGTEAFF
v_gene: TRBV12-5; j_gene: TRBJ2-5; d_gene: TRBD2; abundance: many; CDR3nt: TGTGCTAGTGTTGGGGTAGCGGGAGGGCCGGAGGAGACCCAGTACTTC; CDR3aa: CASVGVAGGPEETQYF
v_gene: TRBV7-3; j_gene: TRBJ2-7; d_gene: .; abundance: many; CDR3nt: TGTGCCAGCAGCTTAGAGAACACCTACGAGCAGTACTTC; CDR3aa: CASSLENTYEQYF
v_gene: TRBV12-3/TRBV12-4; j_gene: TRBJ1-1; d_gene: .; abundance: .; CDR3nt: TGTGCCAGCAGTTCTATCCGCACAGCGGGGCTGAACACTGAAGCTTTCTTT; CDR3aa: CASSSIRTAGLNTEAFF
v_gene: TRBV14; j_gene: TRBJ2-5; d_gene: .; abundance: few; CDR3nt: TGTGCCAGCAGCCAAGAGGGGGCTCAGTACTTC; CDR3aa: CASSQEGAQYF
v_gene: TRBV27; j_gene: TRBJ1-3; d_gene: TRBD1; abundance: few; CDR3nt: TGTGCCAGCAGCCGGACAGGGGCTGGAAACACCATATATTTT; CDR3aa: CASSRTGAGNTIYF
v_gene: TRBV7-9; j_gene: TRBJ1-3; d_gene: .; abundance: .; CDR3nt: TGTGCCAGCACCAACATCGGCTCTGGAAACACCATATATTTT; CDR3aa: CASTNIGSGNTIYF
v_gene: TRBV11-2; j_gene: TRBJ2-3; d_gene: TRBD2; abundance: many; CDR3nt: TGTGCCAGCAGCGGAAAGGGGACTAGCGGGAGCACAGATACGCAGTATTTT; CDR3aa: CASSGKGTSGSTDTQYF
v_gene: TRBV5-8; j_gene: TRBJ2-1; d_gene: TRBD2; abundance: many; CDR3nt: TGTGCCAGCAGCTTGGACGGGACTAGCGTGTACGATGAGCAGTTCTTC; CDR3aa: CASSLDGTSVYDEQFF
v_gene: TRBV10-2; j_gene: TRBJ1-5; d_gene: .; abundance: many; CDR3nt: TGCGCCAGCAGTGATGGCAACAATCAGCCCCAGCATTTT; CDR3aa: CASSDGNNQPQHF
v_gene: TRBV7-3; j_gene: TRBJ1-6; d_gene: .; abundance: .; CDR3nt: TGTGCCAGCAGCCGCACCGGGACTAGGAGCTCCTATAATTCACCCCTCCACTTT; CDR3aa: CASSRTGTRSSYNSPLHF
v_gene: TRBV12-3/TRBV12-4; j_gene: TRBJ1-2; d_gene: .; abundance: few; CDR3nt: TGTGCCAGCAGTTTATCAGGCCGCTATGGCTACACCTTC; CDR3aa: CASSLSGRYGYTF
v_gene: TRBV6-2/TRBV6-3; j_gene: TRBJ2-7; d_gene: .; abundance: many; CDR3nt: TGTGCCAGCAGTTCGACCTCTAGCAACGAGCAGTACTTC; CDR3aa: CASSSTSSNEQYF
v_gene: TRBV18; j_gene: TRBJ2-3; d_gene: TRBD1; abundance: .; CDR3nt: TGTGCCAGCTCATCAGCTGACAGGGTGCAGTATTTT; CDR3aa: CASSSADRVQYF
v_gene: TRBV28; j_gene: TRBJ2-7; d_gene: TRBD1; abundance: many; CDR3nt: TGTGCCAGCAGTTTATGGAGGGGACAGGACTACGAGCAGTACTTC; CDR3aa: CASSLWRGQDYEQYF
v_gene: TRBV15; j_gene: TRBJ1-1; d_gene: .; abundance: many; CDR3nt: TGTGCCACCAGCAGACCGGGCACGAACACTGAAGCTTTCTTT; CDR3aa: CATSRPGTNTEAFF
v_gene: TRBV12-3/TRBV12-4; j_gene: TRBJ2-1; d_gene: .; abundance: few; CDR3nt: TGTGCCAGCAGTTTAGGGGCGGGCATTTCCTACAATGAGCAGTTCTTC; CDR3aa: CASSLGAGISYNEQFF
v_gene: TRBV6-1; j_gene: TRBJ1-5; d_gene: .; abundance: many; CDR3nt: TGTGCCAGCAGTGGGAAATGGACAGTAAATAGCAATCAGCCCCAGCATTTT; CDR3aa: CASSGKWTVNSNQPQHF
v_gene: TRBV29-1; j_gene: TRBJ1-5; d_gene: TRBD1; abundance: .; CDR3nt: TGCAGCGTTGTAGGGGGCGAGGCGCCCCAGCATTTT; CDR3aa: CSVVGGEAPQHF
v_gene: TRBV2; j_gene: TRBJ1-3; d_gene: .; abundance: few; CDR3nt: TGTGCCAGCAGTGAAGCCGGGTCCTCTGGAAACACCATATATTTT; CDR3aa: CASSEAGSSGNTIYF
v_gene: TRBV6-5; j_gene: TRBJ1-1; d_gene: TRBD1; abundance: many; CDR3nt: TGTGCCAGCAGTTACTCGAAAGCGGGACAGTTTTCTGTTGAAGCTTTCTTT; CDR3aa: CASSYSKAGQFSVEAFF
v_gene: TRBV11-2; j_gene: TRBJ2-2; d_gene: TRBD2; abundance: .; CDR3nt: TGTGCCAGCAGCTTAGGACTAGCGCCCACCGGGGAGCTGTTTTTT; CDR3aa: CASSLGLAPTGELFF
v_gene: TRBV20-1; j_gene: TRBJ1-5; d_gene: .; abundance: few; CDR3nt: TGCAGTGCTAGCATGGGCGGTAATCAGCCCCAGCATTTT; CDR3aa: CSASMGGNQPQHF
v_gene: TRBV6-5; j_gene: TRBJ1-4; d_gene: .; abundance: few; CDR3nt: TGTGCCAGCAGTTACTCGTCGCGTCCGAATAATGAAAAACTGTTTTTT; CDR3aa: CASSYSSRPNNEKLFF
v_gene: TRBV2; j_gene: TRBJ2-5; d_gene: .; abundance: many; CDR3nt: TGTGCCAGCTCTATCGATCCAAGGGGAGAGACCCAGTACTTC; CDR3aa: CASSIDPRGETQYF
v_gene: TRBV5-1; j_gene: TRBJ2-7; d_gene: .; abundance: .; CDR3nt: TGCGCCAGCAGCCTCGGGGGAGTCTACGAGCAGTACTTC; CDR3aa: CASSLGGVYEQYF
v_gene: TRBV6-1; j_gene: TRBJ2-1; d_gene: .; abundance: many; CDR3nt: TGTGCCAGCAGTCCCCAGGGGTTTAATGAGCAGTTCTTC; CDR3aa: CASSPQGFNEQFF
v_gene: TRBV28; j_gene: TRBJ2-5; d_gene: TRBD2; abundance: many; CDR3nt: TGTGCCAGCAGTTCCCCTAGCGGGAGGGCCCGTGAGACCCAGTACTTC; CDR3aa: CASSSPSGRARETQYF
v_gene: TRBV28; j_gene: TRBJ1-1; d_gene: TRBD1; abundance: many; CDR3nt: TGTGCCAGCAGTTCCAGGGGGGCTGAAGCTTTCTTT; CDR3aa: CASSSRGAEAFF
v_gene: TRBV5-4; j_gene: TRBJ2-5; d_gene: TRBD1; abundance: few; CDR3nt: TGTGCCAGCAGCGGGACAGGGGGACAAGAGACCCAGTACTTC; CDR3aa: CASSGTGGQETQYF
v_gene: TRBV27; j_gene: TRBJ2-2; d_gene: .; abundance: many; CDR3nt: TGTGCCAGCAGTTTATTGGCTAGCCCTAACACCGGGGAGCTGTTTTTT; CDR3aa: CASSLLASPNTGELFF
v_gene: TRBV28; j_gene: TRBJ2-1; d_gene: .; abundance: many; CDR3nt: TGTGCCAGCAGTTTATTGGGGGAGGAGGACAATGAGCAGTTCTTC; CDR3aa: CASSLLGEEDNEQFF
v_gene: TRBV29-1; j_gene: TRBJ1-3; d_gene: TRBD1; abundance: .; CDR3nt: TGCAGCGTTGGGGACAGGGCTACTGGAAACACCATATATTTT; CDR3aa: CSVGDRATGNTIYF
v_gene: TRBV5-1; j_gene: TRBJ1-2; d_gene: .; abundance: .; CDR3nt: TGCGCCAGCAGCTTGGGGCGCACGGGTAGCGGCTACACCTTC; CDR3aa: CASSLGRTGSGYTF
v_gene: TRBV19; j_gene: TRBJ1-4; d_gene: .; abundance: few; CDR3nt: TGTGCCAGTAGTGTTGGGACCGGGAGGGGTGAAAAACTGTTTTTT; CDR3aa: CASSVGTGRGEKLFF
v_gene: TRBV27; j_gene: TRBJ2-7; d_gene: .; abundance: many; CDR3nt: TGTGCCAGCAGTTTATCTAACCGGGCCTACGAGCAGTACTTC; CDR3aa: CASSLSNRAYEQYF
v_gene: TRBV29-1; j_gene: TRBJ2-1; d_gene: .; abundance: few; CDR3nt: TGCAGCGCCGGACTTTCCTACAATGAGCAGTTCTTC; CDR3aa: CSAGLSYNEQFF
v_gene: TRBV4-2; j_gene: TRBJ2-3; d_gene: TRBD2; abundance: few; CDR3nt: TGTGCCAGCAGCCAAGTTAGGGCTAGCGGGTCAGATACGCAGTATTTT; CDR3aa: CASSQVRASGSDTQYF
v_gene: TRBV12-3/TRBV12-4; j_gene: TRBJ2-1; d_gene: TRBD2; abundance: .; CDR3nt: TGTGCCAGCAGCCTGGTACTAGCGCGCTACAATGAGCAGTTCTTC; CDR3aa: CASSLVLARYNEQFF
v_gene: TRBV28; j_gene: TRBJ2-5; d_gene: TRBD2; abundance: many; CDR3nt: TGTGCCAGCAGTTTAGCGGGGGTTCAAGAGACCCAGTACTTC; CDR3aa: CASSLAGVQETQYF